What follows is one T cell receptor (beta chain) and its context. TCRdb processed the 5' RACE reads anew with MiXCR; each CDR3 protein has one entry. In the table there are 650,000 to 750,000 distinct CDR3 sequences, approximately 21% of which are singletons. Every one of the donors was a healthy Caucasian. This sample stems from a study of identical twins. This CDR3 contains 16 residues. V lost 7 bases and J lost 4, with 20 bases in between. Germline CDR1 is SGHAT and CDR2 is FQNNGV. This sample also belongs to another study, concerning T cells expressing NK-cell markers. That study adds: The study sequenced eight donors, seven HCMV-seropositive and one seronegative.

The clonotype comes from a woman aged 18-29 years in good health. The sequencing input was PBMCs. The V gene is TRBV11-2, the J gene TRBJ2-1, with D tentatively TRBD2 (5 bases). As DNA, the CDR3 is TGTGCCAGCATCCTCGGTTTTCCCTCGGGGTACAATGAGCAGTTCTTC. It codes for CASILGFPSGYNEQFF.